The clone carrying this TCR beta chain was detected a few times. The target antigen is unknown. Germline V gives CDR1 LNHNV, CDR2 YYDKDF (reference sequence). This CDR3 has 14 residues. Trimming at V came to 1 base and at J to 7 bases, leaving 7 bases not matched to a gene. Regarding treatment: oral pan-JAK inhibitor, 5-10 mg twice daily. cDNA reverse transcribed from extracted RNA served as the sequencing template. The repertoire was sequenced with immunoSEQ multiplex PCR; TCRdb's copy has only in-frame clones and lacks some. Of 120,000 to 150,000 clones listed, about 86% are singletons. These data are taken from a study of CD8+ T cells in alopecia areata. For the study at large: Tofacitinib was taken orally by treated patients, and the dose was 5 to 10 mg twice daily.

General study results and limits: Patients shared TCRs less clearly than mice did, possibly for HLA-related reasons.

This receptor was obtained from a human donor with alopecia areata. Sample: CD8+ T cells sorted from blood, taken at week 4, from a patient treated with tofacitinib. The chain recombines TRBV15 with TRBJ2-7; 7 nucleotides agree with TRBD2. The CDR3 spells CATSRAASGWEQYF. The CDR3 coding sequence is TGTGCCACCAGCAGAGCGGCTAGCGGCTGGGAGCAGTACTTC.